This TCR beta chain stems from a study of blood T cell repertoires in COVID-19. Measured with immunoSEQ multiplex PCR; TCRdb has only the in-frame clones, and not every one. The top ten clones hold around 7% of a sample with about 380,000 clones, 90% of them seen once. This CDR3 has 12 amino acids. In germline, CDR1 is MDHEN, CDR2 SYDVKM. V lost 5 bases, J lost 7 bases, and 11 bases lay in between. The specimen was peripheral blood. This sequence was found in a man between 18 and 29 years old with active or convalescent COVID-19. The chain carries TRBV28 and TRBJ1-2; D is possibly TRBD1 (5 bases). CDR3 sequence (DNA): TGTGCCAGCAGTGGGACTTGGGGTGGCTACACCTTC. Encoded protein: CASSGTWGGYTF.